The 3 T cell receptor beta chains listed next were all sequenced from one sample in a study of healthy donors' naive CD4 and CD8 T cells. Each TCR library used roughly 510 ng of total RNA and a linear amplification protocol. Via MiXCR, TCRdb re-called the reads, giving one row per CDR3 protein. The sample includes 200,000 or so distinct CDR3 sequences, nearly 75% seen only once; the top ten take approximately 2.5%. The sample consisted of naive CD4+ and CD8+ T cells sorted from blood, pooled from several donors. These receptors all stem from a pool of human donors in good health; the sample pools cells from several healthy donors.

The chain couples TRBV6-5 to TRBJ2-1, with 9 bases that match TRBD2. The ends lost 1 base at V and 6 bases at J; junction bases unmatched: 7. Germline CDR1 reads MNHEY; CDR2 reads SVGAGI. This CDR3 region has 16 residues. The CDR3 protein is CASSYLTSGLFNEQFF. In DNA, the CDR3 is TGTGCCAGCAGTTACTTGACTAGCGGACTATTCAATGAGCAGTTCTTC.

This rearrangement joins TRBV19 to TRBJ1-2; no firm D call. Trimming took off 4 bases at V and 1 base at J, with 7 bases between the two ends. Germline V gives CDR1 LNHDA, CDR2 SQIVND (reference sequence). The CDR3 has 13 residues. CDR3 in DNA: TGTGCCAGTAGTAAGGAGATTAACTATGGCTACACCTTC. Translating it yields CASSKEINYGYTF.

This chain connects TRBV29-1 to TRBJ1-3; tentative D call: TRBD1 (6 bases). The germline V and J ends were trimmed by 6 bases and 0 bases, with 9 bases remaining between them. Germline V gene lookup returns CDR1 SQVTM and CDR2 ANQGSEA. The CDR3 is made up of 13 amino acids. The CDR3: CSVSDSSGNTIYF. CDR3 coding DNA: TGCAGCGTCTCGGACAGCTCTGGAAACACCATATATTTT.